The T cell receptor (beta chain) described here comes from a study of blood T cell repertoires in COVID-19 (dated by TCRdb to about 2020). Regarding the study in general: Collaborator samples came from the United States, Italy and Spain and covered acute and convalescent phases of COVID-19. The samples were drawn from the first 160 participants of the ongoing ImmuneRACE study and from 950 to 1,500 subjects provided by 6 global collaborators. The material from the prospective study consisted of cDNA or gDNA derived from T cells, B-cell-depleted T cells, or PBMCs. A freely available public database, intended as a resource for researchers studying the immune response to SARS-CoV-2, is where the repertoires were released. HLA class I and class II types, where available, came from metadata supplied by the sample provider rather than from assay-based typing. Subjects who had been exposed to COVID-19, were actively infected with it, or had recovered from it provided the deeply sampled blood TCRbeta repertoires that made up the dataset. The sample metadata nearly always contained a de-identified subject ID, COVID-19 status, age in years and sex. General study outcomes and caveats: Clinical and demographic metadata were provided uncurated, with the amount varying by source and participant.

The immunoSEQ Assay, a bias-controlled multiplex PCR, was used to amplify TCRbeta CDR3 regions from genomic DNA. Turning to the authors' computational methods: The number of nucleated cells in each sample was estimated from the amplification of reference gene primers within the assay. To quantify the absolute abundance of each unique TCRbeta CDR3 rearrangement, sequence reads were collapsed and filtered. Productive Simpson clonality was computed per sample as the square root of Simpson's diversity index over productive rearrangements. TCRdb provides this immuneACCESS table in a form limited to in-frame rearrangements. Some clones are lacking; in checked studies, under half of them reflect an unresolved V gene, and why the rest are absent is not known. That table gives V, J and clone size, and the DNA gave D and trimming. The sample has 150,000 to 200,000 clones on record, 80% to 90% of them singletons. In total, the top ten clones hold nearly 15% of the sample.

Participants in the prospective study were enrolled through a virtual design, were aged roughly 18 to 90 years, and lived in 24 United States geographic areas. In the prospective study, cohorts were assigned on the basis of participant-reported clinical history obtained from a screening survey and a study questionnaire. Recovered participants in ImmuneRACE Cohort 3 were defined as having two consecutive negative NP/OP PCR tests, clearance from a healthcare professional, or resolution of symptoms. In the prospective study, mobile phlebotomists collected whole blood, serum and a nasopharyngeal or oropharyngeal swab from each participant. Additional blood draws and questionnaires over an approximately 2-month period could optionally be provided by prospective study participants. Prospective study blood samples were shipped either frozen or at room temperature before DNA extraction. Concerning this clone itself: The antigen it recognizes is unknown. No much larger clonotype is one base removed from it; base qualities were not supplied.

The V and J ends are trimmed by 1 base and 0 bases, leaving 9 bases between them. Via the germline V gene (reference sequence), CDR1 is LNHNV and CDR2 YYDKDF. The CDR3 covers 16 residues, taking in both the cysteine and the phenylalanine. CDR3 DNA is the only sequence kept; it has 48 bases, read in frame from the first base. The sequencing sample was made of PBMCs or T cells enriched from blood (not recorded which). The TCR comes from a man aged 50 to 60 who had recovered from COVID-19. The sequence is built from TRBV15 and TRBJ2-2, with the D gene not confidently named. The CDR3 reads CATSRGLTANTGELFF. The sequenced DNA is TGTGCCACCAGCAGAGGGCTCACCGCGAACACCGGGGAGCTGTTTTTT.